This entry lists 32 T cell receptor beta chains sequenced from one sample in a study of blood T cell repertoires in COVID-19. Profiled with immunoSEQ multiplex PCR; TCRdb holds only in-frame clones, not every one. The data show under 50,000 clones, over 90% seen once. Sample: peripheral blood. The receptors derive from a man between 60 and 75 years old with COVID-19, enrolled during active disease.

There are a few counts of this clone. J is TRBJ1-1 and V is TRBV6-2 or TRBV6-3; a possible D gene is TRBD1 (6 bases). Germline V gene sequence: CDR1 MNHEY, CDR2 SVGEGT. There are 13 residues in the CDR3. The ends were cut back, 5 bases at V and 5 bases at J, with 12 bases in the middle. This CDR3 is CASSDYRVTEAFF. CDR3 DNA sequence: TGTGCCAGCAGTGACTACAGGGTGACTGAAGCTTTCTTT.

The rearrangement joins TRBV27 to TRBJ2-2; TRBD1 matches at 8 bases. The CDR3 extends over 19 amino acids. Germline-derived CDR1 and CDR2 are MNHEY and SMNVEV (reference sequence). The V gene end was trimmed by 7 bases and the J gene end by 3 bases; junction bases not matched to a gene: 19. CDR3 amino acids: CASIQTRGLGFRDTGELFF. The CDR3 DNA follows: TGTGCCAGCATTCAGACCAGGGGGCTGGGCTTTCGTGACACCGGGGAGCTGTTTTTT.

The rearrangement links TRBV7-9 to TRBJ2-2; no clear D. This CDR3 is 11 amino acids long. The V end lost 6 bases, the J end lost 5 bases, and 4 bases lay between the germline ends. The V gene's germline CDR1 is SEHNR and CDR2 FQNEAQ (reference sequence). The DNA for the CDR3 is TGTGCCAGCAGTTCTACCGGGGAGCTGTTTTTT. Translating it yields CASSSTGELFF.

The chain has TRBV5-1 and TRBJ2-2; D ambiguous. Deletions cut 0 bases from V and 3 bases from J, with 3 bases between. The CDR3 loop spans 13 amino acids. In germline, CDR1 is SGHRS, CDR2 YFSETQ. CDR3 in amino acids: CASSLGHTGELFF. The CDR3 DNA follows: TGCGCCAGCAGCTTGGGGCACACCGGGGAGCTGTTTTTT. The full variable domain, its missing parts supplied by reference TRBV5-1 and TRBJ2-2, is KAGVTQTPRYLIKTRGQQVTLSCSPISGHRSVSWYQQTPGQGLQFLFEYFSETQRNKGNFPGRFSGRQFSNSRSEMNVSTLELGDSALYLCASSLGHTGELFFGEGSRLTVL.

This clone has a single count. V usage is TRBV5-1 and J usage is TRBJ1-4; 9 bases are a match to TRBD1. Unmatched junction bases numbered 2, after V lost 3 bases and J lost 5 bases. The CDR3 contains 14 residues. The germline V gene encodes CDR1 SGHRS and CDR2 YFSETQ. The CDR3 DNA is TGCGCCAGCAGCTCGGACAGGGGCAATGAAAAACTGTTTTTT. Its protein is CASSSDRGNEKLFF. Drawing the rest from reference TRBV5-1 and TRBJ1-4, the complete variable domain is KAGVTQTPRYLIKTRGQQVTLSCSPISGHRSVSWYQQTPGQGLQFLFEYFSETQRNKGNFPGRFSGRQFSNSRSEMNVSTLELGDSALYLCASSSDRGNEKLFFGSGTQLSVL.

The chain has TRBV28 and TRBJ1-5; D possibly corresponds to TRBD1 (6 bases). V lost 5 bases and J 5 bases, leaving 13 bases between the germline ends. The germline CDR1 and CDR2 sequences are MDHEN and SYDVKM. The CDR3 has 14 residues. The CDR3 region has the DNA TGTGCCAGCAGTCCAAGGGGGATCGATCAGCCCCAGCATTTT. Translated, it gives CASSPRGIDQPQHF.

V gene TRBV6-2 or TRBV6-3 combines with J gene TRBJ2-7, with TRBD1 as a possible D gene (6 bases). V was trimmed by 0 bases and J by 1 base, leaving 16 bases between them. CDR1 and CDR2 from the germline V gene are MNHEY and SVGEGT. The CDR3 sequence is 17 residues long. CDR3 in amino acids: CASSYSRPGTRSYEQYF. The CDR3 DNA reads as TGTGCCAGCAGTTACTCGCGCCCCGGGACACGTTCCTACGAGCAGTACTTC.

The chain carries TRBV7-9 and TRBJ1-1; D is perhaps TRBD1 (5 bases). Per the germline V gene, CDR1 is SEHNR and CDR2 is FQNEAQ (reference sequence). This CDR3 region has 16 residues. Trimming cost V 3 bases and J 5 bases, with 19 bases left between them. CDR3 nucleotides: TGTGCCAGCAGCTTCGCCCACAGGACACCTAGAACTGAAGCTTTCTTT. Its protein product is CASSFAHRTPRTEAFF.

This clone has just one count. The J gene is TRBJ2-2, the V gene TRBV10-1; weak D call: TRBD1 (5 bases). V was cut by 3 bases and J by 1 base, with 21 bases left in between. CDR1 is WNHNN and CDR2 is SYGVQD in the germline V gene (reference sequence). The CDR3 runs 19 residues. This CDR3 reads CASSETRLARRENTGELFF. CDR3 nucleotide sequence: TGCGCCAGCAGTGAAACCCGTCTTGCACGCAGGGAGAACACCGGGGAGCTGTTTTTT.

V is TRBV5-1 and J is TRBJ1-2; TRBD1 matches 10 bases. The germline V gene has CDR1 SGHRS and CDR2 YFSETQ. The CDR3 loop spans 14 amino acids. The V and J ends lost 5 bases and 5 bases, in that order; junction bases with no gene match: 6. CDR3 in DNA: TGCGCCAGCAGTCCTGACAGGGGGCTATATGGCTACACCTTC. Its translation is CASSPDRGLYGYTF.

The CDR3 reads CASSPSPYEQYF. The DNA of the CDR3 is TGTGCCAGCAGCCCGAGCCCCTACGAGCAGTACTTC. The J gene is TRBJ2-7, the V gene TRBV3-1 (or the pseudogene TRBV3-2); D gene uncertain. V was pared by 4 bases and J by 2 bases, with 6 bases between. The CDR3 spans 12 residues. Germline V lookup: CDR1 LGHDT, CDR2 YNNKEL (reference sequence).

The chain carries TRBV5-5 and TRBJ1-6; D gene unclear. The V gene's germline CDR1 is SGHKS and CDR2 YYEKEE (reference sequence). This CDR3 has 14 residues. Trimming took off 2 bases at V and 4 bases at J, with 7 bases between the two ends. CDR3 loop: CASSFVQYNSPLHF. The DNA for the CDR3 is TGTGCCAGCAGCTTTGTTCAGTATAATTCACCCCTCCACTTT. The full variable domain, rest sourced from reference TRBV5-5 and TRBJ1-6, is DAGVTQSPTHLIKTRGQQVTLRCSPISGHKSVSWYQQVLGQGPQFIFQYYEKEERGRGNFPDRFSARQFPNYSSELNVNALLLGDSALYLCASSFVQYNSPLHFGNGTRLTVT.

In its sample, this clone was seen once. This rearrangement joins TRBV6-5 to TRBJ2-3; a weak D match, TRBD2 (6 bases). Per the germline V gene, CDR1 is MNHEY and CDR2 is SVGAGI. V was trimmed by 2 bases and J by 8 bases, leaving 11 bases between them. The CDR3 loop spans 13 amino acids. CDR3 loop: CASSYPGTGTQYF. In DNA form, the CDR3 reads TGTGCCAGCAGTTACCCAGGGACTGGTACGCAGTATTTT.

This chain links TRBV7-2 with TRBJ1-5, with D possibly TRBD1 on 6 matching bases. CDR1 is SGHTA, CDR2 FQGNSA, per germline. The V and J ends lost 1 base and 0 bases respectively, with 10 bases between them. The CDR3 is 16 amino acids. CDR3 DNA sequence: TGTGCCAGCAGCTTAGTAACAGGGAATAGCAATCAGCCCCAGCATTTT. Its protein product is CASSLVTGNSNQPQHF.

This clone was seen only once. The chain carries TRBV30 and TRBJ2-3, with TRBD2 matching 8 bases. V dropped 6 bases and J dropped 2; count of bases not matched to a gene: 4. The CDR3 consists of 13 residues. CDR1 GTSNPN and CDR2 SVGIG come from the germline V gene (reference sequence). CDR3 sequence reads: CACSGANTDTQYF. In nucleotides, the CDR3 is TGTGCCTGTAGCGGGGCCAACACAGATACGCAGTATTTT.

The J gene is TRBJ1-5, the V gene TRBV6-4; D not resolved. This CDR3 region has 14 residues. V lost 2 bases and J lost 1, with 6 bases in between. Germline-derived CDR1 and CDR2 are MRHNA and SNTAGT. CDR3: CASSDQHSNQPQHF. DNA for the CDR3: TGTGCCAGCAGTGACCAACACAGCAATCAGCCCCAGCATTTT.

V is TRBV3-1 (or the pseudogene TRBV3-2) and J is TRBJ2-2; D is unclear. The CDR3 totals 13 residues. Trimming pared 3 bases from V and 5 bases from J, leaving 7 bases between. Germline assignment: CDR1 LGHDT and CDR2 YNNKEL (reference sequence). CDR3 sequence (DNA): TGTGCCAGCAGCCATACGACTACCGGGGAGCTGTTTTTT. This sequence encodes CASSHTTTGELFF.

In nucleotides, the CDR3 is TGTGCCAGCCATCGGGGTACTAATAATTCACCCCTCCACTTT. The encoded protein is CASHRGTNNSPLHF. The V gene is TRBV6-5, the J gene TRBJ1-6; D gene uncertain. V was clipped by 8 bases and J by 5 bases, with 13 bases between them. Germline V gene sequence: CDR1 MNHEY, CDR2 SVGAGI. This CDR3 is built from 14 residues.

This clone is a singleton in its sample. The CDR3 region is CASSTRRGGDTEAFF. As DNA, the CDR3 is TGTGCCAGCTCAACCCGGCGAGGGGGAGACACTGAAGCTTTCTTT. This rearrangement joins TRBV18 to TRBJ1-1, with D possibly being TRBD1 (6 bases). Germline V gene data show CDR1 as KGHSH and CDR2 as LQKENI. The CDR3 extends over 15 amino acids. The V end lost 5 bases, the J end lost 3 bases, and 16 bases lay between the germline ends.

V is TRBV18 and J is TRBJ1-2, with 8 positions matching TRBD1. J was trimmed by 3 bases and V by 5 bases; bases with no gene match: 5. This CDR3 spans 14 amino acids. Germline-derived CDR1 and CDR2 are KGHSH and LQKENI. CDR3 DNA sequence: TGTGCCAGCTCAACTGGACAGGGAGACTATGGCTACACCTTC. Translating it yields CASSTGQGDYGYTF. Variable domain in full (rest from reference TRBV18 and TRBJ1-2): NAGVMQNPRHLVRRRGQEARLRCSPMKGHSHVYWYRQLPEEGLKFMVYLQKENIIDESGMPKERFSAEFPKEGPSILRIQQVVRGDSAAYFCASSTGQGDYGYTFGSGTRLTVV.

The rearrangement links TRBV28 to TRBJ2-7; 8 bases align to TRBD1. This CDR3 comprises 18 residues. The ends lost 5 bases at V and 4 bases at J; junction bases unmatched: 19. In germline, CDR1 is MDHEN, CDR2 SYDVKM. DNA for the CDR3: TGTGCCAGCAGTCCTAACGGACAGGGACCGACTTTGAATTACGAGCAGTACTTC. Translation: CASSPNGQGPTLNYEQYF. Supplemented by reference TRBV28 and TRBJ2-7, the full variable domain reads DVKVTQSSRYLVKRTGEKVFLECVQDMDHENMFWYRQDPGLGLRLIYFSYDVKMKEKGDIPEGYSVSREKKERFSLILESASTNQTSMYLCASSPNGQGPTLNYEQYFGPGTRLTVT.

The CDR3 spells CASSMGHNDEQYF. The CDR3 nucleotides read TGCGCCAGCAGCATGGGACATAACGACGAGCAGTACTTC. The chain carries TRBV5-1 and TRBJ2-7; D is possibly TRBD1 (6 bases). Trimming removed 4 bases from V and 5 bases from J, with 13 bases in between. In germline, CDR1 is SGHRS, CDR2 YFSETQ. The CDR3 loop spans 13 amino acids.

The V call is TRBV7-2, the J call TRBJ2-1; TRBD1 agrees at 7 bases. CDR1 is SGHTA and CDR2 is FQGNSA in the germline V gene. Trimming removed 6 bases from V and 1 base from J; junction bases left unmatched: 6. The CDR3 runs 15 residues. CDR3 sequence reads: CASRLDRASYNEQFF. The CDR3, as DNA: TGTGCCAGCAGACTCGACAGGGCGTCCTACAATGAGCAGTTCTTC.

This chain uses TRBV10-3 with TRBJ2-3; 11 bases agree with TRBD1. V gave up 6 bases and J gave up 4 bases; unmatched junction bases: 3. Germline V gene lookup returns CDR1 ENHRY and CDR2 SYGVKD. The length of the CDR3 is 14 residues. The CDR3 region has the DNA TGTGCCATCAGGGGACAGGGGGGCGCAGATACGCAGTATTTT. It specifies CAIRGQGGADTQYF.

DNA of the CDR3: TGTGCCAGCAGCTTAGGTCCAGGGGGCGACTATGGCTACACCTTC. Residues: CASSLGPGGDYGYTF. V and J are TRBV11-2 and TRBJ1-2; 8 bases fit TRBD1. Germline values: CDR1 SGHAT, CDR2 FQNNGV. V gave up 1 base and J gave up 3 bases; unmatched junction bases: 4. The CDR3 covers 15 residues.

The rearrangement joins TRBV7-2 to TRBJ2-1; D perhaps matches TRBD2 (6 bases). V was shortened by 5 bases and J by 7 bases, with 12 bases between the two germline ends. This CDR3 region has 13 residues. Germline V lookup: CDR1 SGHTA, CDR2 FQGNSA. CDR3 bases: TGTGCCAGCAGCACGGGAGTGCTTAATGAGCAGTTCTTC. This gives the protein CASSTGVLNEQFF.

This clone showed up just a few times. The V and J genes are TRBV5-4 and TRBJ2-7; 9 bases align to TRBD1. The V segment lost 2 bases and the J segment 5 bases; nucleotides outside the gene matches: 8. The CDR3 runs 15 residues. In germline, CDR1 is SGHNT, CDR2 YYREEE (reference sequence). Here the CDR3 reads CASSLPGQGIDEQYF. The CDR3 DNA reads as TGTGCCAGCAGCTTACCGGGACAGGGCATCGACGAGCAGTACTTC.

V usage is TRBV19 and J usage is TRBJ1-5; D unclear. Looked up from germline, CDR1 is LNHDA and CDR2 is SQIVND (reference sequence). V dropped 6 bases and J dropped 0 bases, with 9 bases sitting between them. This CDR3 contains 14 residues. CDR3 coding DNA: TGTGCCAGTAGGAGGTTTAATAGCAATCAGCCCCAGCATTTT. This codes for CASRRFNSNQPQHF.

V is TRBV10-1 and J is TRBJ2-3; 10 bases align to TRBD1. The ends lost 6 bases at V and 3 bases at J; junction bases unmatched: 15. CDR1 and CDR2 (germline): WNHNN, SYGVQD (reference sequence). This CDR3 contains 18 residues. CDR3 DNA sequence: TGCGCCAGCAGCACTGACAGGGGGCGAACCTACGGGACAGATACGCAGTATTTT. It is translated as CASSTDRGRTYGTDTQYF.

The chain employs TRBV19 and TRBJ2-3; 12 nucleotides line up with TRBD2. This CDR3 comprises 18 residues. V lost 6 bases and J lost 0; bases outside the gene matches: 10. Germline CDR1 LNHDA, CDR2 SQIVND (reference sequence). For the CDR3, the DNA is TGTGCCAGTAGCGACAGGACTAGCGGGGCAAGAAGCACAGATACGCAGTATTTT. Its protein product is CASSDRTSGARSTDTQYF.

The chain joins TRBV6-2 or TRBV6-3 to TRBJ1-4; 8 positions agree with TRBD1. Germline V lookup: CDR1 MNHEY, CDR2 SVGEGT. The J segment lost 4 bases and the V segment lost 4 bases, leaving 5 bases of the junction unmatched. The length of the CDR3 is 15 residues. The CDR3 protein is CASSSPGGYNEKLFF. In DNA, the CDR3 is TGTGCCAGCAGTTCCCCAGGGGGCTATAATGAAAAACTGTTTTTT.

The V gene is TRBV27, the J gene TRBJ2-1; 10 positions agree with TRBD1. The CDR3 contains 15 residues. J was trimmed by 9 bases and V by 1 base; bases with no gene match: 6. CDR1 is MNHEY, CDR2 SMNVEV, per germline (reference sequence). In DNA form, the CDR3 reads TGTGCCAGCAGTTTATGGGACAGGGGTTCCGCTGAGCAGTTCTTC. Translation gives CASSLWDRGSAEQFF.